Only a few counts were recorded for the clone carrying this T cell receptor beta chain. Participants were aged roughly 18 to 90 years, lived in roughly 25 US areas, and enrolled virtually. Symptom resolution, clearance, or two negative PCRs marked donors in Cohort 3 as recovered. The data stem from a study of blood T cell repertoires in COVID-19. Study-wide context: Sites across the United States, Italy and Spain contributed samples from acute and convalescent COVID-19.

The CDR3 totals 18 residues. Germline V gives CDR1 LGHNA, CDR2 YNFKEQ. V shed 1 base, J shed 4 bases, and the junction held 14 bases outside the gene matches. Original methodology: Scientists estimated how many nucleated cells there were by amplifying reference gene primers. Sequencing used immunoSEQ multiplex PCR; TCRdb keeps in-frame clones, though not all of them. The DNA was the basis for D and trimming; V, J and clone size are from that table. The sample lists about 200,000 clones; roughly 82% were seen once. Sequencing was carried out using PBMCs or T cells enriched from blood (not recorded which). The chain links TRBV4-2 to TRBJ1-2; 8 bases align to TRBD1. This TCR was sampled from a man between 35 and 55 years old who had recovered from COVID-19. This CDR3 is CASSQVLGTQGAVYGYTF. The CDR3 nucleotides read TGTGCCAGCAGCCAAGTTCTTGGGACGCAGGGGGCAGTCTATGGCTACACCTTC.